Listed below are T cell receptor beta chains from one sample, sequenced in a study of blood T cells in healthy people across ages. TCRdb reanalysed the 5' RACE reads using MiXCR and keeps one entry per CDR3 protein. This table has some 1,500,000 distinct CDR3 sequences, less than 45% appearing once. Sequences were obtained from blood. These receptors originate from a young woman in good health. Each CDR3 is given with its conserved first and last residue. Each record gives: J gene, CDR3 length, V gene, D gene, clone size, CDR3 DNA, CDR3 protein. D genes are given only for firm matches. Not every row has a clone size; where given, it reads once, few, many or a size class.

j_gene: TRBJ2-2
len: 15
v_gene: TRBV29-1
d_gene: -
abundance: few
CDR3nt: TGCAGCGTTCTTGATTCGGGGCCAAACACCGGGGAGCTGTTTTTT
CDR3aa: CSVLDSGPNTGELFF

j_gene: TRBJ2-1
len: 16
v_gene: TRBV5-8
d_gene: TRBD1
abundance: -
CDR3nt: TGTGCCAGCAGCTTGGGACAGGGGCTTGGTTGGGAGGAGCAGTTCTTC
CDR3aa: CASSLGQGLGWEEQFF

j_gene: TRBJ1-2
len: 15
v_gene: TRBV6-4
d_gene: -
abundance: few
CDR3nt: TGTGCCAGCAGTGAAGGTCCGGGACCGGCCTATGGCTACACCTTC
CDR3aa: CASSEGPGPAYGYTF

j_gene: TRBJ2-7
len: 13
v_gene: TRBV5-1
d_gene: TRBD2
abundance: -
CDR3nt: TGCGCCAGCAGGCCCCAGCGGGGAAATGAGCAGTACTTC
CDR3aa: CASRPQRGNEQYF

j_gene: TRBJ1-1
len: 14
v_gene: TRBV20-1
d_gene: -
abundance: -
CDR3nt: TGCAGTGCCTTACAGGGCCAGTTGGGGGCTGAAGCTTTCTTT
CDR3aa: CSALQGQLGAEAFF

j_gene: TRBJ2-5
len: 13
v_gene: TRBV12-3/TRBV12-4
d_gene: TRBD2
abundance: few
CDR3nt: TGTGCCAGCAGGCGGGAGAACCAAGAGACCCAGTACTTC
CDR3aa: CASRRENQETQYF

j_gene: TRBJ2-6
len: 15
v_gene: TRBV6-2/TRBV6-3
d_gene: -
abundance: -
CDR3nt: TGTGCCAGCAGCCAACATAGCTCTGGGGCCAACGTCCTGACTTTC
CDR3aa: CASSQHSSGANVLTF

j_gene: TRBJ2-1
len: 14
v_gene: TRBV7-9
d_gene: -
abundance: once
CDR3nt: TGTGTCAGCACCCTAGGGGGGCCTGGCAATGAGCAGTTCTTC
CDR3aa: CVSTLGGPGNEQFF

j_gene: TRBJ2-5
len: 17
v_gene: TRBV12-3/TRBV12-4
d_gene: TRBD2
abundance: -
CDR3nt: TGTGCCAGCAGTTTAGTCTCCCCCGGGACTAATTGGGAGACCCAGTACTTC
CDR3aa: CASSLVSPGTNWETQYF

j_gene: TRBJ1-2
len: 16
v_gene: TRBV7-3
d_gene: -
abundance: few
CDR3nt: TGTGCCAGCAGCTCCGACGATCAGGGACCCTACTATGGCTACACCTTC
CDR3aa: CASSSDDQGPYYGYTF

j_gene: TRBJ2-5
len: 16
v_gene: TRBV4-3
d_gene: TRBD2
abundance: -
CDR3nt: TGCGCCAGCAGCCAAGTTTCGGGGGGGACGGGCAATGAGCAGTACTTC
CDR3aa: CASSQVSGGTGNEQYF

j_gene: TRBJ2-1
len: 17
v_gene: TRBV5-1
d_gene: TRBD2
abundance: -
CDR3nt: TGCGCCAGCAGCTTAGCGCTAGCGGGATTAGAGAAAGAGACCCAGTTCTTC
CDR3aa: CASSLALAGLEKETQFF

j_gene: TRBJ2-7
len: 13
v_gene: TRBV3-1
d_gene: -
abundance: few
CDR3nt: TGTGCCAGCAGCCACCTGGAAGGATACGAGCAGTACTTC
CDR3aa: CASSHLEGYEQYF

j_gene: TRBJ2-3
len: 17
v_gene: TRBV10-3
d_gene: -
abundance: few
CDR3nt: TGTGCCATCAGTGCCGGCGCAGGGGCCGGGGGTAAGATAACGCAGTATTTT
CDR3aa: CAISAGAGAGGKITQYF

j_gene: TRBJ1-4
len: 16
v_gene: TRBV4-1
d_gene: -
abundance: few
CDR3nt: TGCGCCAGCAGCCACTTGAAGGGACGCTTTAATGAAAAACTGTTTTTT
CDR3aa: CASSHLKGRFNEKLFF

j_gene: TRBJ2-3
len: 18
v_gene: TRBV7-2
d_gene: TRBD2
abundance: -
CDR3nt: TGTGCCAGCAGCCCCGGGACTAGCGGGGGAGTCATCACAGATACGCAGTATTTT
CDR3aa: CASSPGTSGGVITDTQYF

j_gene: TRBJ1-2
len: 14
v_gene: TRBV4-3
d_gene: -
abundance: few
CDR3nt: TGCGCCAGCAGCCAAGTCGGTTCTGGCTATGGCTACACCTTC
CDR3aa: CASSQVGSGYGYTF

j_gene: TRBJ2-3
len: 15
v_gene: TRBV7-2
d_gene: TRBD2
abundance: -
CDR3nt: TGTGCCAGCAGGTGGGCGGGGGGACCCACAGATACGCAGTATTTT
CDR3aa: CASRWAGGPTDTQYF

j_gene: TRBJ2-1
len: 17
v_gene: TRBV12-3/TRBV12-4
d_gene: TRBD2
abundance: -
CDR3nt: TGTGCCAGCAGTTCACCTCGACTAGCGGGGGTTCCCAATGAGCAGTTCTTC
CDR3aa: CASSSPRLAGVPNEQFF

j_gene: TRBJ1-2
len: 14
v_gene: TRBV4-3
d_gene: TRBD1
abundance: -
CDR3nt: TGCGCCAGCAGTCTAACCGGGACAGGGGGCGGCTACACCTTC
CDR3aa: CASSLTGTGGGYTF

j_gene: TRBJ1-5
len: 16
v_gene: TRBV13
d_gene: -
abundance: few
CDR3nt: TGTGCCAGCAGCTACGGCCCTAGCGGGGGCAGAAGGCCCCTGCATTTT
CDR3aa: CASSYGPSGGRRPLHF

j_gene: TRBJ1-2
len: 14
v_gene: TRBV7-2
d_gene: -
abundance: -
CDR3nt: TGTGCCAGCAGCTCCACCTTAGGGAGGGGGGGCTACACCTTC
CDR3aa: CASSSTLGRGGYTF

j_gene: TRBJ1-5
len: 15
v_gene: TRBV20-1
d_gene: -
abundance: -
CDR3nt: TGCAGTGCTAGAATTCCAGGGAAGAGCAATCAGCCCCAGCATTTT
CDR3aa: CSARIPGKSNQPQHF

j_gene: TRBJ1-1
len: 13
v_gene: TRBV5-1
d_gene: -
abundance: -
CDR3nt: TGCGCCAGCACCTTCCCACCGAACACTGAAGCTTTCTTT
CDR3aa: CASTFPPNTEAFF

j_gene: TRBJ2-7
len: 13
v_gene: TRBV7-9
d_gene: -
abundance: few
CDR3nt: TGTGCCAGCAACCCAGGGGGGACCTACGAGCAGTACTTC
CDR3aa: CASNPGGTYEQYF

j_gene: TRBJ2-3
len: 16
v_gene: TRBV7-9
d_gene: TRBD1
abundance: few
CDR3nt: TGTGCCAGCAGCCTTCCCGGGACAGCCGTCACAGATACGCAGTATTTT
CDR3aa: CASSLPGTAVTDTQYF

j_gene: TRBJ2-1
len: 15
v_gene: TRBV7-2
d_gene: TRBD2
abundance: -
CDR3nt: TGTGCCAGCAGCTTACTCGCGGGAGGTAGTAATAAGCAGTTCTTC
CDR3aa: CASSLLAGGSNKQFF

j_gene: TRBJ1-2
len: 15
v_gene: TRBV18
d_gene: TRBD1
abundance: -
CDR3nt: TGTGCCAGCACCGGACAGGGGTTAGGAACTTACGGCTACACCTTC
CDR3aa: CASTGQGLGTYGYTF

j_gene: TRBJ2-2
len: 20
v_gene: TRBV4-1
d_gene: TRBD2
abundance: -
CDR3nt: TGCGCCAGCAGCCAAGGGCCTGGGGGGGGACTAGCTACCAACACCGGGGAGCTGTTTTTT
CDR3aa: CASSQGPGGGLATNTGELFF

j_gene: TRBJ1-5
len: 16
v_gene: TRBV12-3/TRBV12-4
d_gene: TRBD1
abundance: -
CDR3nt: TGTGCCAGCAGTTCCGCCGGGACAGGGGGCAATCAGCCCCAGCATTTT
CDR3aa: CASSSAGTGGNQPQHF

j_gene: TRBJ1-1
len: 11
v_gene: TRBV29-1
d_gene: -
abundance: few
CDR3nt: TGCAGCGTTGGTAGGACCACTGAAGCTTTCTTT
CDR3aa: CSVGRTTEAFF

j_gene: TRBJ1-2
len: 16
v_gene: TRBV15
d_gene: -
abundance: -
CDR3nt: TGTGCCACCAGCAGACTACCTCAACCGGCAGGCTATGGCTACACCTTC
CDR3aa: CATSRLPQPAGYGYTF

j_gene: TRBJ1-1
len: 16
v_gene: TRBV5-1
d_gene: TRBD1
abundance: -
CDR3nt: TGCGCCAGCAGCTGGACAGGGACGGAGGGGGGCACTGAAGCTTTCTTT
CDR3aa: CASSWTGTEGGTEAFF

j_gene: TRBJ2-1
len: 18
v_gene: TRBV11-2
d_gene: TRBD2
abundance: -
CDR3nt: TGTGCCAGCAGCTGGGGACTAGCGGGAGGCCCGGGGTACAATGAGCAGTTCTTC
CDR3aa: CASSWGLAGGPGYNEQFF

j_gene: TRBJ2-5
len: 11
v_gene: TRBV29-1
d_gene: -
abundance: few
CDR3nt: TGCAGCGTTGTGAGGGTTGAGACCCAGTACTTC
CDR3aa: CSVVRVETQYF

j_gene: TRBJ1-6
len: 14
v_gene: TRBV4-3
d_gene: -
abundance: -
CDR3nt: TGCGCCAACAGCCTAGGAGAGGGTTATTCACCCCTCCACTTT
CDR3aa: CANSLGEGYSPLHF

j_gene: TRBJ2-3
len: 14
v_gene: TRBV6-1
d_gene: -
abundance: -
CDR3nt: TGTGCCAGCAGTGAACCTCTCAGGGCAGATACGCAGTATTTT
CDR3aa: CASSEPLRADTQYF

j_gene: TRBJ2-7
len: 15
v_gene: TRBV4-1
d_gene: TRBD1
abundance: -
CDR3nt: TGCGCCAGCAGCCAGCCCGTGGACAGGGTCCACGAGCAGTACTTC
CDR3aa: CASSQPVDRVHEQYF

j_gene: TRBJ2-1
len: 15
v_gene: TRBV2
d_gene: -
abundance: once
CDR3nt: TGTGCCAGCAGTGAACAGGGGGGAGCCTACAATGAGCAGTTCTTC
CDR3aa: CASSEQGGAYNEQFF

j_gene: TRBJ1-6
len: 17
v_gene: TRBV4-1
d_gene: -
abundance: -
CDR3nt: TGCGCCAGCAGCCAAGATGGAGGCAGAGCCTATAATTCACCCCTCCACTTT
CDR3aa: CASSQDGGRAYNSPLHF

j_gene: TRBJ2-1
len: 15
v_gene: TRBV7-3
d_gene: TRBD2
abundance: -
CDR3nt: TGTGCCAGCAGCTTATTACTAGCGGGAGGTGGTGAGCAGTTCTTC
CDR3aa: CASSLLLAGGGEQFF

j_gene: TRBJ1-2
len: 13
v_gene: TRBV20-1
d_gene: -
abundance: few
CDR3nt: TGCAGTGCTAGGACGGACAGAGAGCATGGCTACACCTTC
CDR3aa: CSARTDREHGYTF

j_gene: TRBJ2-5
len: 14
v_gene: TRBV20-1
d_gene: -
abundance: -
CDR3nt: TGCAGTGCTGGCGCAGCACTCACCCAAGAGACCCAGTACTTC
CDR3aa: CSAGAALTQETQYF

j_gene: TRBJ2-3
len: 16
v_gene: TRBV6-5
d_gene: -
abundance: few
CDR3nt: TGTGCCAGCAGTTACTCGGGCGTTAAGGACACAGATACGCAGTATTTT
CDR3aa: CASSYSGVKDTDTQYF

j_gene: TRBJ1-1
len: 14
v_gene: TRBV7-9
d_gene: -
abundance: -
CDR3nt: TGTGCCAGCAGTATAACAAGGGCGGAGGGTGAAGCTTTCTTT
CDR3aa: CASSITRAEGEAFF

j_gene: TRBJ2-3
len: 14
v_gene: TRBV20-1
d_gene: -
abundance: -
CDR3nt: TGCTCCTGGCTTCCCACTGGAGGGGAAGATACGCAGTATTTT
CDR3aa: CSWLPTGGEDTQYF

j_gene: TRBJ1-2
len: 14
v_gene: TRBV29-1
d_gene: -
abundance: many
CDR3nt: TGCAGCGTTGAAGGCCAGGGAAGAGGCTATGGCTACACCTTC
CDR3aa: CSVEGQGRGYGYTF

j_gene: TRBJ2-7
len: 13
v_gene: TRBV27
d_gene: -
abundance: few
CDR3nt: TGTGCCAGCGGACATAAAGCCTCCTACGAGCAGTACTTC
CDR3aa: CASGHKASYEQYF

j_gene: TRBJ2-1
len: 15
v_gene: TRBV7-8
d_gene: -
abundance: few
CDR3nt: TGTGCCAGCAGCTCGCTAGCGTCCTTTTACAATGAGCAGTTCTTC
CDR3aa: CASSSLASFYNEQFF

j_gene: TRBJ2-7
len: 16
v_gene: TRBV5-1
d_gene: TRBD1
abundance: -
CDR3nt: TGCGCCAGCAGCTTGGCATCCGACAGGGCCGTCTACGAGCAGTACTTC
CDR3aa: CASSLASDRAVYEQYF

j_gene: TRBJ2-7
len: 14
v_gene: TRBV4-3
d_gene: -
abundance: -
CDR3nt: TGCGCCGCCGGACGGAAGCTCGGGTCGTACGAGCAGTACTTC
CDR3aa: CAAGRKLGSYEQYF